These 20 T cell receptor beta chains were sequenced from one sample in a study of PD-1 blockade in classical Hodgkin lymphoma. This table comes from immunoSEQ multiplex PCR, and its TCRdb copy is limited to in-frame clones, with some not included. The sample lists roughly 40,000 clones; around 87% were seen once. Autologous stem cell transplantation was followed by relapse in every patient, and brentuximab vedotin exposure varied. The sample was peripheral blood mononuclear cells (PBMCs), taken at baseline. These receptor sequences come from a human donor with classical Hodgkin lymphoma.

In DNA form, the CDR3 reads TGTGCCAGCACCAACCCCGGACAGGGAGGGTATTACAATCAGCCCCAGCATTTT. Its translation: CASTNPGQGGYYNQPQHF. The chain combines TRBV21-1 with TRBJ1-5; the table's D call, TRBD1, has no DNA check behind it. TRBV21-1 is noted as a pseudogene. CDR3 length equals 18 residues.

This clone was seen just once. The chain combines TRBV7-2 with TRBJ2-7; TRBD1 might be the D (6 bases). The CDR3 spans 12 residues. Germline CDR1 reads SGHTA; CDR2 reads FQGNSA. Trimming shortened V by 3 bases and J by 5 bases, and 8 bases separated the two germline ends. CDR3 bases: TGTGCCAGCAGCTTGAACAGGGACGAGCAGTACTTC. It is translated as CASSLNRDEQYF.

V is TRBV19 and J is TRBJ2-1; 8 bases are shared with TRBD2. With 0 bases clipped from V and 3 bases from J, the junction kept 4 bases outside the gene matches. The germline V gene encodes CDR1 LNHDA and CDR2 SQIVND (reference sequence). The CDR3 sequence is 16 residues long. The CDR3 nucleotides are TGTGCCAGTAGTATAGATAGGAGCGGGAGCTACAATGAGCAGTTCTTC. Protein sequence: CASSIDRSGSYNEQFF.

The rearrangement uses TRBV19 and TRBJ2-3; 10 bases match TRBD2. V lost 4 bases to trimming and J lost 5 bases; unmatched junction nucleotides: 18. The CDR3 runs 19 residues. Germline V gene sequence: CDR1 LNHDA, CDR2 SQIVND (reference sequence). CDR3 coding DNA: TGTGCCAGTAGTACCCGGGGACAGGCCGTAGCGGGAGGAATAGATACGCAGTATTTT. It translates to CASSTRGQAVAGGIDTQYF.

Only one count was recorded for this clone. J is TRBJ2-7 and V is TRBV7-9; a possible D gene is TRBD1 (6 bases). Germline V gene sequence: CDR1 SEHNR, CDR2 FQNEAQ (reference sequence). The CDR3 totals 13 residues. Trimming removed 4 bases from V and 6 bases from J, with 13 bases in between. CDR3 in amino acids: CASSSQGSFEQYF. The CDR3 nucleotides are TGTGCCAGCAGCTCACAGGGTTCTTTCGAGCAGTACTTC.

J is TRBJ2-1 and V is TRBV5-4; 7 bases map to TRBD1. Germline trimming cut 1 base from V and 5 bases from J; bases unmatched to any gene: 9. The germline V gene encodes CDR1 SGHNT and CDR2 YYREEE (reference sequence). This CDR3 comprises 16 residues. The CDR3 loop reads CASSLPTRGHHNEQFF. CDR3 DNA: TGTGCCAGCAGCTTGCCCACTAGGGGGCACCACAATGAGCAGTTCTTC.

CDR3 nucleotides: TGTGCCAGCAGTTACGCTGATAACACTGAAGCTTTCTTT. Its translation: CASSYADNTEAFF. The chain employs TRBV6-5 and TRBJ1-1; no clear D gene. Germline loops: CDR1 MNHEY, CDR2 SVGAGI. The V end lost 2 bases, the J end lost 2 bases, and 6 bases lay between the germline ends. This CDR3 is built from 13 residues.

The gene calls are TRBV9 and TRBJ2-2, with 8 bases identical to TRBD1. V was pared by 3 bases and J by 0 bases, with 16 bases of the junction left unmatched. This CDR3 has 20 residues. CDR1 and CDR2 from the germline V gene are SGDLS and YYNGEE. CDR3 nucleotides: TGTGCCAGCAGCGGACCGTTAGGACAGGGCTTTTGGACGAACACCGGGGAGCTGTTTTTT. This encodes CASSGPLGQGFWTNTGELFF.

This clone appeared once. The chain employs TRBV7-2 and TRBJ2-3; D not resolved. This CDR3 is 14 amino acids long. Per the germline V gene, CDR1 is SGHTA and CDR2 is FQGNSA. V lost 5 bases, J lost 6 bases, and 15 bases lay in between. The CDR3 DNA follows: TGTGCCAGCAGCCTTCCTAGGATGCCTGATACGCAGTATTTT. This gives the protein CASSLPRMPDTQYF.

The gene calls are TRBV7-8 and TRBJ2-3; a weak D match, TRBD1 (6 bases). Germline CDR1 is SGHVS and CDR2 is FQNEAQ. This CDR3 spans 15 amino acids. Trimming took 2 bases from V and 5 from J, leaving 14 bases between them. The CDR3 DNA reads TGTGCCAGCAGCTTAATCCGCAGGGGTGGAGATACGCAGTATTTT. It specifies CASSLIRRGGDTQYF. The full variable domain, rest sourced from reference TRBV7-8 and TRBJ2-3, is GAGVSQSPRYKVAKRGQDVALRCDPISGHVSLFWYQQALGQGPEFLTYFQNEAQLDKSGLPSDRFFAERPEGSVSTLKIQRTQQEDSAVYLCASSLIRRGGDTQYFGPGTRLTVL.

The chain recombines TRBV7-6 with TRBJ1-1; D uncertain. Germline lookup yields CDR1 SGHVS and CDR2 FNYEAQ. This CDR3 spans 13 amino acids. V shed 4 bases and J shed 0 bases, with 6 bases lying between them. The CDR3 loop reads CASSSEMNTEAFF. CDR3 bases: TGTGCCAGCAGCTCCGAGATGAACACTGAAGCTTTCTTT.

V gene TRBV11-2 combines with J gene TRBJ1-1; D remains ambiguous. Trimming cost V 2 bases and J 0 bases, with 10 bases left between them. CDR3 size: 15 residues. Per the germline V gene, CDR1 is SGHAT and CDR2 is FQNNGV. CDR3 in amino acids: CASSLKVSLNTEAFF. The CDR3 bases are TGTGCCAGCAGCTTAAAGGTTAGCTTGAACACTGAAGCTTTCTTT.

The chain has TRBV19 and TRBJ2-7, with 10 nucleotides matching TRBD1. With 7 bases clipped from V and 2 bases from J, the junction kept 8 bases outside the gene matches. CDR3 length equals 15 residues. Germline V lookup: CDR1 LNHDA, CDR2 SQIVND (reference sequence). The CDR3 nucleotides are TGTGCCAGTAAAATACGCGGACAGGGGGCCTACGAGCAGTACTTC. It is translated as CASKIRGQGAYEQYF.

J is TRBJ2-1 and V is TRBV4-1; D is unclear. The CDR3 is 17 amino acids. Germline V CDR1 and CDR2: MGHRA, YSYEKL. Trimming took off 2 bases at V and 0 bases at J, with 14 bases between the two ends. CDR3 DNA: TGCGCCAGCAGCCAATACTGGCAGGAGAGCTCCTACAATGAGCAGTTCTTC. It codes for CASSQYWQESSYNEQFF.

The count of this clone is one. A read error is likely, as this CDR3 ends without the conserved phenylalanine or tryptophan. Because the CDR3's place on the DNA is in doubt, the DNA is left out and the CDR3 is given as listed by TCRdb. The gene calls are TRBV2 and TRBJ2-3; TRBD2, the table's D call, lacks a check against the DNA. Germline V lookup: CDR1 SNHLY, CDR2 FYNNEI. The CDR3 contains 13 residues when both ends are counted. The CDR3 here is CASSEDGSGRVPL.

Written as DNA, the CDR3 is TGTGCCAGCAGCTTGGATGGGGGGAGCACAGATACGCAGTATTTT. Its translation is CASSLDGGSTDTQYF. The V and J genes are TRBV5-4 and TRBJ2-3; a possible D gene is TRBD2 (6 bases). Germline V gene lookup returns CDR1 SGHNT and CDR2 YYREEE (reference sequence). V was shortened by 0 bases and J by 0 bases, with 8 bases between the two germline ends. This CDR3 contains 15 residues. The variable domain in full, completed from reference TRBV5-4 and TRBJ2-3, reads ETGVTQSPTHLIKTRGQQVTLRCSSQSGHNTVSWYQQALGQGPQFIFQYYREEENGRGNFPPRFSGLQFPNYSSELNVNALELDDSALYLCASSLDGGSTDTQYFGPGTRLTVL.

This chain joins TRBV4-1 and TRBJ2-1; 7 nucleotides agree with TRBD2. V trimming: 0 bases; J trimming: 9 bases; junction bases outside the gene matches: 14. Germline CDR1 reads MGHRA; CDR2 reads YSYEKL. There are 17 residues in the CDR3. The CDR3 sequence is CASSQDMNGAGVSEQFF. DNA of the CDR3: TGCGCCAGCAGCCAAGATATGAACGGTGCGGGGGTAAGTGAGCAGTTCTTC.

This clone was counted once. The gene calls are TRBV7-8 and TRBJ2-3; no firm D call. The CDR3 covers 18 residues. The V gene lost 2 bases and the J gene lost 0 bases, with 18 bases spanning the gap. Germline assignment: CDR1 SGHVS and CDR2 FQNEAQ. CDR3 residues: CASSLSFRTASSTDTQYF. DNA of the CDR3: TGTGCCAGCAGCTTATCATTTCGCACCGCTTCTAGCACAGATACGCAGTATTTT.

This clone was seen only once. Here the CDR3 reads CASSQAETGRYGYTF. In DNA form, the CDR3 reads TGCGCCAGCAGCCAAGCGGAGACAGGGCGTTATGGCTACACCTTC. The chain has TRBV4-1 and TRBJ1-2; 7 bases agree with TRBD1. Germline values: CDR1 MGHRA, CDR2 YSYEKL. Trimming at V came to 1 base and at J to 5 bases, leaving 7 bases not matched to a gene. The CDR3 extends over 15 amino acids.

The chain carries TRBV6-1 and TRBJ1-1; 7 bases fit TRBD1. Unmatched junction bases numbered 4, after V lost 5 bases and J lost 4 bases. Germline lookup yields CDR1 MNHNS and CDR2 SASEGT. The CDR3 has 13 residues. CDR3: CASSLGGFTEAFF. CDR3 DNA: TGTGCCAGCAGTTTAGGGGGCTTCACTGAAGCTTTCTTT.